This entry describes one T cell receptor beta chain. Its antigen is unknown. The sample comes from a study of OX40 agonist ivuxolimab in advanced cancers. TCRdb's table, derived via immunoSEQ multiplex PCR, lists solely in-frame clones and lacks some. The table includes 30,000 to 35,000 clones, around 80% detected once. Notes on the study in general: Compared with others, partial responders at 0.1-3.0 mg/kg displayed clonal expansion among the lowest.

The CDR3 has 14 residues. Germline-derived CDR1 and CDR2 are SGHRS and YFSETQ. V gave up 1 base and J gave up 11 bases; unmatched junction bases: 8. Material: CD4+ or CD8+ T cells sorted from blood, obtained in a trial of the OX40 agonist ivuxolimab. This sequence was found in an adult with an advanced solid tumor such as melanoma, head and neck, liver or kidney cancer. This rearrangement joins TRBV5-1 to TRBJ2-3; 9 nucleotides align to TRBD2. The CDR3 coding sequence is TGCGCCAGCAGCTTGAGGACTAGCGAGAGTTTGCAGTATTTT. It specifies CASSLRTSESLQYF.